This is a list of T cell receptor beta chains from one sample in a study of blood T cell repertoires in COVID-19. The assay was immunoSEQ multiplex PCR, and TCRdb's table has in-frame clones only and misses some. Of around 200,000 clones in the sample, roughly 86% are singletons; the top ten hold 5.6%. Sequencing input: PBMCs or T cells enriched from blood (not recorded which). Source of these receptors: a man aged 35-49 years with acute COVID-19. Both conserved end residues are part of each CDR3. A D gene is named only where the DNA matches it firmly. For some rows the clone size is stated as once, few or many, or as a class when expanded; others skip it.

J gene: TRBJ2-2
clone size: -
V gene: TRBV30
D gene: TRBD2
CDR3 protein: CAWIGRAYAGELFF
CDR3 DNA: TGTGCCTGGATCGGGAGGGCCTACGCCGGGGAGCTGTTTTTT

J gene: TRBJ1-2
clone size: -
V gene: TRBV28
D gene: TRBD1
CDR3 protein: CASSLSTGSTFNYGYTF
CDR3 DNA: TGTGCCAGCAGTTTATCGACAGGGAGCACTTTCAACTATGGCTACACCTTC

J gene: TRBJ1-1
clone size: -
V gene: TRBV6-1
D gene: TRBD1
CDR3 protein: CASSEYLGTGGKTEAFF
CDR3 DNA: TGTGCCAGCAGTGAATATTTGGGGACAGGCGGAAAAACTGAAGCTTTCTTT

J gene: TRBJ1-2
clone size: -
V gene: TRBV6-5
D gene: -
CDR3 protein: CASSLSGTGRYGYTF
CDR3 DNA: TGTGCCAGCAGCCTCTCAGGGACTGGAAGATATGGCTACACCTTC

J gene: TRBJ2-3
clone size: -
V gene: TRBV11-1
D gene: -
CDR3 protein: CASSPPGVAQYF
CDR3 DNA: TGTGCCAGCAGTCCCCCGGGGGTTGCGCAGTATTTT

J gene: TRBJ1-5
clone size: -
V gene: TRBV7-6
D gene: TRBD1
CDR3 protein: CASSLTAGGKNQPQHF
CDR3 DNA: TGTGCCAGCAGCTTAACGGCAGGGGGCAAGAATCAGCCCCAGCATTTT

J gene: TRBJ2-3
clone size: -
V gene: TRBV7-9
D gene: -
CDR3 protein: CASIREQITDTQYF
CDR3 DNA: TGTGCCAGCATTCGGGAGCAGATTACAGATACGCAGTATTTT

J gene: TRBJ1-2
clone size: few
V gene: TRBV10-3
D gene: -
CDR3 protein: CAISESGGDSGYTF
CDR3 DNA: TGTGCCATCAGTGAGTCGGGGGGGGATTCTGGCTACACCTTC

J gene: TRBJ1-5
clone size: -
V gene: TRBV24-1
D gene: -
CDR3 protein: CATQGFSNQPQHF
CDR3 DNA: TGTGCCACACAGGGATTTAGCAATCAGCCCCAGCATTTT

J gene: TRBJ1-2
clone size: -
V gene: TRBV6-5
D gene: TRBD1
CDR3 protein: CASRDRGRPNGGYTF
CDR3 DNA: TGTGCCAGCCGGGACAGGGGACGACCCAACGGTGGCTACACCTTC

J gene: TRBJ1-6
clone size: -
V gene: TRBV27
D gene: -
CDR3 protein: CASSLRVVAYNSPLHF
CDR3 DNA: TGTGCCAGCAGTTTAAGAGTGGTTGCCTATAATTCACCCCTCCACTTT

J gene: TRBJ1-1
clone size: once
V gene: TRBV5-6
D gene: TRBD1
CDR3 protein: CASSYGTGNAEAFF
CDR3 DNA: TGTGCCAGCAGTTACGGGACAGGGAACGCTGAAGCTTTCTTT

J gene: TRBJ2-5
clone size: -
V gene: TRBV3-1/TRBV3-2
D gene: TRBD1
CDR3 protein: CAVGTGGRETQYF
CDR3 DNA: TGTGCCGTTGGGACAGGGGGACGAGAGACCCAGTACTTC

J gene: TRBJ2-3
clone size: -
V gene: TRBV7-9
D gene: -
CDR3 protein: CASSSQSAGQYF
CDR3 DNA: TGTGCCAGCAGCTCACAGTCCGCCGGGCAGTATTTT

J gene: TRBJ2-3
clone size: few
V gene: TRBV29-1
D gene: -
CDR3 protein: CSVDRGTDTQYF
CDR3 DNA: TGCAGCGTTGACAGGGGCACAGATACGCAGTATTTT

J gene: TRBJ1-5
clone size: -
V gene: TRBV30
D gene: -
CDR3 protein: CAWSARVNQPQHF
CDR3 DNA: TGTGCCTGGAGTGCTCGGGTGAATCAGCCCCAGCATTTT

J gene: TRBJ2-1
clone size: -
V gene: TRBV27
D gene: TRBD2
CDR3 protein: CASSLLLAGGIVPKTNEQFF
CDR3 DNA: TGTGCCAGCAGTTTATTACTAGCGGGAGGCATCGTCCCCAAAACCAATGAGCAGTTCTTC

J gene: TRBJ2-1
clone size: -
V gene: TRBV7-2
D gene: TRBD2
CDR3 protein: CASSLLSGRGNNEQFF
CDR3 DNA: TGTGCCAGCAGCTTACTTAGCGGGAGAGGGAACAATGAGCAGTTCTTC

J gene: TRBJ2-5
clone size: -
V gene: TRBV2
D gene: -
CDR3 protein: CASSGTSEETQYF
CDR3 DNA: TGTGCCAGCAGTGGGACTTCCGAAGAGACCCAGTACTTC

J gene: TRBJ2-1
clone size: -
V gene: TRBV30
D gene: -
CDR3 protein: CAGHPLSGIEQFF
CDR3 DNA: TGTGCCGGACACCCCCTCTCTGGGATTGAGCAGTTCTTC

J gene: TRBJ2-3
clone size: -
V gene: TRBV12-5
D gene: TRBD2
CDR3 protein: CASGPGLAGGTDTQYF
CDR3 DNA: TGTGCTAGTGGCCCGGGACTAGCGGGAGGGACAGATACGCAGTATTTT

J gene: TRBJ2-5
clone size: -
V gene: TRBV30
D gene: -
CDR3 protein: CAWSVLETQYF
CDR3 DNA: TGTGCCTGGAGTGTACTAGAGACCCAGTACTTC

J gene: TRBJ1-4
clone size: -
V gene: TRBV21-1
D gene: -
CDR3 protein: CASSPDRVGEKLFF
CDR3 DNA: TGTGCCAGCAGCCCTGACAGGGTAGGTGAAAAACTGTTTTTT

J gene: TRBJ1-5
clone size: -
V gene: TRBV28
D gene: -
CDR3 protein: CASRYGQSNQPQHF
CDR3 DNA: TGTGCCAGCAGATATGGACAGAGCAATCAGCCCCAGCATTTT

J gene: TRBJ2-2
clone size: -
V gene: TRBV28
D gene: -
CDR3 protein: CASSGGELFF
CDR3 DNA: TGTGCCAGCAGCGGCGGGGAGCTGTTTTTT

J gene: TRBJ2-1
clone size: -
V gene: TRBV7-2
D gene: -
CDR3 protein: CASSLAPVGSGVYNEQFF
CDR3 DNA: TGTGCCAGCAGCTTAGCGCCGGTTGGTAGCGGAGTTTACAATGAGCAGTTCTTC